This entry lists 24 T cell receptor beta chains sequenced from one sample in a study of T cell changes during pregnancy in multiple sclerosis. TCRdb's table, derived via immunoSEQ multiplex PCR, lists solely in-frame clones and lacks some. This sample has about 59,000 clones; approximately 91% occur once, and the top ten carry 1% to 1.5%. This material consisted of peripheral blood, taken in the second trimester of pregnancy. The receptors here all came from a female donor with multiple sclerosis, enrolled in a pregnancy study.

CDR3 bases: TGTGCCAGCAGTTCGGGACAGGGGTACACTGAAGCTTTCTTT. The encoded protein is CASSSGQGYTEAFF. This sequence joins TRBV6-6 and TRBJ1-1; 10 bases match TRBD1. The CDR3 has 14 residues. Trimming cost V 4 bases and J 3 bases; bases outside gene matches: 2. Germline-derived CDR1 and CDR2 are MNHNY and SVGAGI (reference sequence).

V and J are TRBV9 and TRBJ1-1; 7 bases map to TRBD1. V shed 0 bases and J 4 bases; nucleotides not matched to a gene: 3. Per the germline V gene, CDR1 is SGDLS and CDR2 is YYNGEE. This CDR3 is 14 amino acids long. The CDR3 is CASSVGQGGTEAFF. For the CDR3, the DNA is TGTGCCAGCAGCGTAGGGCAGGGGGGCACTGAAGCTTTCTTT.

This chain joins TRBV9 and TRBJ2-3, with a tentative D call TRBD2 (5 bases). The ends were cut back, 0 bases at V and 3 bases at J, with 8 bases in the middle. The germline CDR1 and CDR2 sequences are SGDLS and YYNGEE. CDR3 length: 14 amino acids. The CDR3: CASSVVGGTDTQYF. As DNA, the CDR3 is TGTGCCAGCAGCGTAGTAGGAGGTACAGATACGCAGTATTTT.

The chain has TRBV5-1 and TRBJ2-3, with a tentative D call TRBD2 (5 bases). CDR1 SGHRS and CDR2 YFSETQ come from the germline V gene. V was clipped by 0 bases and J by 5 bases, with 10 bases between them. The CDR3 has 14 residues. CDR3 coding DNA: TGCGCCAGCAGCTTGGGGCTAGCTGTAGATACGCAGTATTTT. This gives the protein CASSLGLAVDTQYF.

J is TRBJ1-3 and V is TRBV5-6; the D gene is possibly TRBD1 (5 bases). The CDR3 contains 15 residues. Germline CDR1 is SGHDT and CDR2 is YYEEEE. The V end lost 3 bases, the J end lost 1 base, and 11 bases lay between the germline ends. The CDR3 reads CASSWDWQSGNTIYF. The CDR3 DNA reads TGTGCCAGCAGCTGGGACTGGCAATCTGGAAACACCATATATTTT.

The chain couples TRBV27 to TRBJ2-1; perhaps TRBD2 as D (5 bases). The germline CDR1 and CDR2 sequences are MNHEY and SMNVEV (reference sequence). The CDR3 extends over 12 amino acids. Deletions cut 8 bases from V and 9 bases from J, with 14 bases between. The chain's CDR3 is CASRKSGSEQFF. The CDR3 DNA reads as TGTGCCAGCCGCAAATCGGGAAGTGAGCAGTTCTTC.

The V gene is TRBV9, the J gene TRBJ2-4; 10 positions agree with TRBD1. Germline V lookup: CDR1 SGDLS, CDR2 YYNGEE. After removal of 4 bases from V and 6 bases from J, the junction contained 7 bases not matched to a gene. CDR3 length: 15 amino acids. CDR3 in amino acids: CASSPRGTGVNIQYF. The DNA for the CDR3 is TGTGCCAGCAGCCCCCGCGGGACAGGGGTAAACATTCAGTACTTC.

The rearrangement uses TRBV6-5 and TRBJ2-3, with 11 bases fitting TRBD2. The V segment lost 2 bases and the J segment 5 bases; nucleotides outside the gene matches: 3. This CDR3 is built from 15 residues. In germline, CDR1 is MNHEY, CDR2 SVGAGI. The CDR3 loop is CASSYRGLAGDTQYF. Here the CDR3 DNA reads TGTGCCAGCAGTTACCGCGGACTAGCGGGAGATACGCAGTATTTT.

The chain couples TRBV5-4 to TRBJ1-1, with 8 positions matching TRBD1. Trimming removed 5 bases from V and 4 bases from J; junction bases left unmatched: 7. Germline CDR1 reads SGHNT; CDR2 reads YYREEE (reference sequence). The CDR3 consists of 14 residues. CDR3 sequence: CASRQDRGSTEAFF. The CDR3 bases are TGTGCCAGCAGACAAGACAGGGGATCCACTGAAGCTTTCTTT.

The chain is built from TRBV4-3 and TRBJ2-3, with 7 bases lining up with TRBD2. Germline V gene data show CDR1 as LGHNA and CDR2 as YSLEER. Trimming took 3 bases from V and 0 from J; bases not matched to a gene: 6. The CDR3 sequence is 16 residues long. CDR3 region: CASSQGTMRSTDTQYF. The CDR3 region has the DNA TGCGCCAGCAGCCAGGGGACTATGAGAAGCACAGATACGCAGTATTTT.

The genes are TRBV29-1 and TRBJ2-7; D unresolved. From germline, CDR1 is SQVTM and CDR2 ANQGSEA. The CDR3 extends over 16 amino acids. Trimming left V 6 bases short and J 0 bases short, with 21 bases between. The CDR3 spells CSVRLYLSLLSYEQYF. CDR3 nucleotide sequence: TGCAGCGTCCGCCTATACCTGTCCCTACTCTCCTACGAGCAGTACTTC.

The CDR3: CASSPTTGNDGYTF. The CDR3, as DNA: TGTGCCAGCTCACCTACAACAGGGAACGATGGCTACACCTTC. The chain couples TRBV18 to TRBJ1-2, with TRBD1 as a possible D gene (6 bases). The CDR3 is 14 residues long. Trimming removed 3 bases at V and 6 bases at J, with 14 bases between. The germline V gene encodes CDR1 KGHSH and CDR2 LQKENI.

The gene calls are TRBV29-1 and TRBJ1-1, with TRBD1 as a possible D gene (6 bases). The CDR3 has 13 amino acids. V was shortened by 4 bases and J by 3 bases, with 12 bases between the two germline ends. The germline gives CDR1 SQVTM, CDR2 ANQGSEA. CDR3 sequence: CSVARGFDTEAFF. CDR3 sequence (DNA): TGCAGCGTTGCAAGGGGGTTCGACACTGAAGCTTTCTTT.

This clone came up a few times. The chain recombines TRBV4-3 with TRBJ1-6, with D unclear. In germline, CDR1 is LGHNA, CDR2 YSLEER. Trimming removed 5 bases at V and 5 bases at J, with 7 bases between. CDR3 length: 13 amino acids. CDR3 sequence reads: CASSGQHNSPLHF. In DNA, the CDR3 is TGCGCCAGCAGCGGGCAGCATAATTCACCCCTCCACTTT.

The chain uses TRBV4-1 and TRBJ2-7; 10 bases are a match to TRBD1. CDR1 and CDR2 (germline): MGHRA, YSYEKL. The CDR3 length is 18 residues. The junction had 11 bases not matched to a gene; V was cut back by 0 bases and J by 3 bases. The CDR3 sequence: CASSQEYTGTGAIYEQYF. CDR3 DNA sequence: TGCGCCAGCAGCCAAGAATACACAGGGACAGGGGCTATCTACGAGCAGTACTTC.

CDR3 protein: CASSPGVSLEKLFF. The CDR3 DNA reads as TGTGCCAGCAGCCCAGGGGTATCTCTTGAAAAACTGTTTTTT. V and J are TRBV9 and TRBJ1-4, with a weak D call TRBD1 (6 bases). Germline V CDR1 and CDR2: SGDLS, YYNGEE. Trimming cost V 4 bases and J 7 bases, with 14 bases left between them. The CDR3 covers 14 residues.

The CDR3 region is CASSGELAGEETQYF. The CDR3 nucleotides are TGTGCCAGCAGCGGGGAACTAGCGGGGGAAGAGACCCAGTACTTC. The chain combines TRBV9 with TRBJ2-5; 11 bases line up with TRBD2. CDR1 is SGDLS, CDR2 YYNGEE, per germline. J gave up 3 bases and V 3 bases, and 4 bases lay outside the gene matches. The CDR3 sequence is 15 residues long.

The chain has TRBV30 and TRBJ2-2; 8 bases map to TRBD1. CDR1 is GTSNPN, CDR2 SVGIG, per germline (reference sequence). Unmatched junction bases numbered 22, after V lost 0 bases and J lost 1 base. The CDR3 spans 22 residues. CDR3 coding DNA: TGTGCCTGGAGTGTATTAGGGGACAGGAGACGGACAACGACCTGGAACACCGGGGAGCTGTTTTTT. Encoded protein: CAWSVLGDRRRTTTWNTGELFF.

The rearrangement joins TRBV9 to TRBJ2-3, with D unresolved. Germline CDR1 SGDLS, CDR2 YYNGEE. V was shortened by 3 bases and J by 6 bases, with 8 bases between the two germline ends. The CDR3 has 12 amino acids. DNA for the CDR3: TGTGCCAGCAGCGCCTTGCGTGATACGCAGTATTTT. The encoded protein is CASSALRDTQYF.

In its sample, this clone was seen once. The CDR3 DNA follows: TGTGCCAGCAGGACAGGTTCTGGTTTCGCTGAAGCTTTCTTT. Its protein is CASRTGSGFAEAFF. This rearrangement joins TRBV6-6 to TRBJ1-1; possibly TRBD1 for D (6 bases). The CDR3 contains 14 residues. Germline loops: CDR1 MNHNY, CDR2 SVGAGI (reference sequence). V lost 6 bases, J lost 6 bases, and 17 bases lay in between.

The chain carries TRBV18 and TRBJ1-5; no firm D call. Trimming took off 0 bases at V and 0 bases at J, with 12 bases between the two ends. Germline V lookup: CDR1 KGHSH, CDR2 LQKENI. The CDR3 loop spans 17 amino acids. The CDR3, as DNA: TGTGCCAGCTCACCACCCCCGACACGCTATAGCAATCAGCCCCAGCATTTT. It is translated as CASSPPPTRYSNQPQHF.

Concerning this clone: A junction end diverges from the germline sequence, so it may reflect a read error. The rearrangement joins TRBV7-2 to TRBJ1-6; 7 nucleotides align to TRBD1. The CDR3 is made up of 16 amino acids. Germline V CDR1 and CDR2: SGHTA, FQGNSA. In DNA form, the CDR3 reads TGTGCCAGCACCTCAGGAGGGGGCTCCCATAATTCACCCCTCCACTTT. Translation gives CASTSGGGSHNSPLHF.

V usage is TRBV7-2 and J usage is TRBJ2-1, with 9 bases lining up with TRBD1. CDR1 and CDR2 (germline): SGHTA, FQGNSA. The CDR3 runs to 16 residues. Germline trimming cut 3 bases from V and 6 bases from J; bases unmatched to any gene: 9. The CDR3 DNA reads as TGTGCCAGCAGCTTCGGCCTTCGGGGACAGGGCAATGAGCAGTTCTTC. Encoded protein: CASSFGLRGQGNEQFF.

The V and J genes are TRBV5-1 and TRBJ1-6; D uncertain. From germline, CDR1 is SGHRS and CDR2 YFSETQ. The CDR3 has 15 amino acids. Trimming pared 5 bases from V and 8 bases from J, leaving 17 bases between. The CDR3 region is CASRGGAYPDSPLHF. The CDR3 DNA reads as TGCGCCAGCAGAGGAGGAGCTTACCCAGATTCACCCCTCCACTTT.